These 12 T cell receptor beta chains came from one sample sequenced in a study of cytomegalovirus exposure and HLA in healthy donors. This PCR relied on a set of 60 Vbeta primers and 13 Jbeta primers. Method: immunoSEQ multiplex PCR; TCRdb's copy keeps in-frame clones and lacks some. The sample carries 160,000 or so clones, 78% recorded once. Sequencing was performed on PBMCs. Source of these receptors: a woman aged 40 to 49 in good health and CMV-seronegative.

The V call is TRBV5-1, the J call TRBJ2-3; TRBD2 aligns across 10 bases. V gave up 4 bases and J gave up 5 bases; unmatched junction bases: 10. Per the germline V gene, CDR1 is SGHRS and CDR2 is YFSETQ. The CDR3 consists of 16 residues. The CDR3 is CASSLMVAGGLDTQYF. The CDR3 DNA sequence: TGCGCCAGCAGCCTCATGGTAGCGGGGGGTCTAGATACGCAGTATTTT.

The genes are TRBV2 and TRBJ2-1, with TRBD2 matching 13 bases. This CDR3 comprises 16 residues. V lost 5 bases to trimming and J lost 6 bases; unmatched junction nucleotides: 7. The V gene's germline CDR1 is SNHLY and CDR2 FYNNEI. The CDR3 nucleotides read TGTGCCAGCAGTTCCCGACTAGCGGGGGGACTCAATGAGCAGTTCTTC. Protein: CASSSRLAGGLNEQFF.

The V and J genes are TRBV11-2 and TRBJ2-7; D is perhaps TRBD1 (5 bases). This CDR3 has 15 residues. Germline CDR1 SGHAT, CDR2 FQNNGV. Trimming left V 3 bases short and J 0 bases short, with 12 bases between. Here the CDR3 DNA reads TGTGCCAGCAGCTTGACAGATTCTTACTCCTACGAGCAGTACTTC. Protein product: CASSLTDSYSYEQYF.

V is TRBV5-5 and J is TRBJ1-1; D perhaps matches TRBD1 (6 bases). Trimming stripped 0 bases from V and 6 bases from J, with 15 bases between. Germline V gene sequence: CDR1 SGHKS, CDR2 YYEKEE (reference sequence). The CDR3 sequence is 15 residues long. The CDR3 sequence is CASSLVLGAGAEAFF. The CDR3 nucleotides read TGTGCCAGCAGCTTGGTGTTGGGGGCAGGGGCTGAAGCTTTCTTT.

The CDR3 sequence is CASSLEQGNEQFF. DNA for the CDR3: TGTGCCAGCAGCTTGGAACAGGGCAATGAGCAGTTCTTC. The chain joins TRBV5-4 to TRBJ2-1; D may be TRBD1 (6 bases). The CDR3 runs to 13 residues. Per germline, CDR1 SGHNT and CDR2 YYREEE (reference sequence). V was pared by 0 bases and J by 6 bases, with 7 bases between.

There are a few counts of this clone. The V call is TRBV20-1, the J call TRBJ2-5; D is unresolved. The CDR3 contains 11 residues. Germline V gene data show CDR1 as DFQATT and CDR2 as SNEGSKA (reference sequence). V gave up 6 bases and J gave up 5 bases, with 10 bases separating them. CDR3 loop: CSATYGETQYF. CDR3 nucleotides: TGCAGTGCAACCTACGGGGAGACCCAGTACTTC.

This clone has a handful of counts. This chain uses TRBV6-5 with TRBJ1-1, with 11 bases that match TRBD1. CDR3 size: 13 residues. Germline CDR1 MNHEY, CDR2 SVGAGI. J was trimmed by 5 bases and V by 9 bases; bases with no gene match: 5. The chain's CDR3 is CARGDRGRTEAFF. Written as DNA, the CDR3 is TGTGCCAGGGGGGACAGGGGGAGGACTGAAGCTTTCTTT.

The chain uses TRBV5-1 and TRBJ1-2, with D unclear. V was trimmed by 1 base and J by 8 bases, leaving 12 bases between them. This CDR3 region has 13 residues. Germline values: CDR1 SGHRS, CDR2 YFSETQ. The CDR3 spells CASSLSEGAGYTF. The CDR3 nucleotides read TGCGCCAGCAGCTTGTCAGAGGGCGCCGGCTACACCTTC.

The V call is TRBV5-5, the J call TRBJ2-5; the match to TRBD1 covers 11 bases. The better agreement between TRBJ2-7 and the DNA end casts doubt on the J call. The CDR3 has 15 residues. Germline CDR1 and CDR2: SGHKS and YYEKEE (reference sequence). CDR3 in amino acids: CASSPPGQGAYEQYF. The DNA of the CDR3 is TGTGCCAGCAGCCCACCGGGACAGGGGGCCTACGAGCAGTACTTC.

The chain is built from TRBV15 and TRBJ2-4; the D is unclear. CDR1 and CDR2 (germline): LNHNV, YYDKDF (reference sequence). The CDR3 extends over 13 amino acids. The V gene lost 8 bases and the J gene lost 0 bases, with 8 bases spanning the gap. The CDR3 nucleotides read TGTGCCACCTCTCCCGGAGCCAAAAACATTCAGTACTTC. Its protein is CATSPGAKNIQYF.

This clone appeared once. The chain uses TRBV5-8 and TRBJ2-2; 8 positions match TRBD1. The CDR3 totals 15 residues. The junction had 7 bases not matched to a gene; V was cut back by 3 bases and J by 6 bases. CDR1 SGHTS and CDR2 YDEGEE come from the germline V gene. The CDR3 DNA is TGTGCCAGCAGCTACCGCTGGACAGGGCCCGGGGAGCTGTTTTTT. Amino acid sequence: CASSYRWTGPGELFF.

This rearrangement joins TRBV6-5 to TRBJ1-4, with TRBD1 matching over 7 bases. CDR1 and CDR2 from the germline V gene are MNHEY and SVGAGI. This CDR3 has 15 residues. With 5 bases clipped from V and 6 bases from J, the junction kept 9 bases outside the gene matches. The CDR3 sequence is CASSNHRDSHEKLFF. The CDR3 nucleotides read TGTGCCAGCAGTAACCACCGGGACAGCCATGAAAAACTGTTTTTT.